This T cell receptor beta chain was obtained from a study of T cells in women clearing cervical HPV infection. The study's findings and limits: CIN3+ cases had significantly higher TCR repertoire richness than controls, but evenness did not differ.

This CDR3 is built from 12 residues. Germline CDR1 and CDR2: SEHNR and FQNEAQ (reference sequence). The repertoire was sequenced with immunoSEQ multiplex PCR; TCRdb's copy has only in-frame clones and lacks some. Across about 23,000 clones, the top ten clones capture about 23% of the sample. Prevalent HPV16 infections were excluded; only incident single HPV16 infections included. Turning to this clone: Antigen: not known. The CDR3 end is not reached by the read, which stops 3 residues before it; the germline J gene fills it in.

This TCR derives from a woman between 18 and 70 years old with a cervical HPV16 infection that either progressed to CIN3+ or cleared (not recorded which). The V gene is TRBV7-9, the J gene TRBJ1-1; D is undetermined. Sequencing used blood buffy coat. This CDR3 reads CASSITKWAAFF. The part of the CDR3 DNA that was read is TGTGCCAGCAGCATAACCAAGTGGGCA.